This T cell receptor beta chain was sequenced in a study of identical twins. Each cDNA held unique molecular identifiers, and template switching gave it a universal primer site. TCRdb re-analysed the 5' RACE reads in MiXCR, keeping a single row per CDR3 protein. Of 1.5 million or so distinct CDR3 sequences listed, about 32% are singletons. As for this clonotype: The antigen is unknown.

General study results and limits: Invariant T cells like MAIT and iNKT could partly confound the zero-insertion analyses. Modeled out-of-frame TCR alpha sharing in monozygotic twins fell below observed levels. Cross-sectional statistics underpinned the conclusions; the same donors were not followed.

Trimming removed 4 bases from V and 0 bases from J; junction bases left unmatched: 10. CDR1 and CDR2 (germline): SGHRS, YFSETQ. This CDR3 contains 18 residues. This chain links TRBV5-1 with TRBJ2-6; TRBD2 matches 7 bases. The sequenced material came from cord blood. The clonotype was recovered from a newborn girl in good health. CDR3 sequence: CASSPSGSGYSGANVLTF. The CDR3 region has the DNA TGCGCCAGCAGCCCCTCTGGTAGCGGGTACTCTGGGGCCAACGTCCTGACTTTC.